This TCR beta chain was recovered during a study of blood T cell repertoires in COVID-19. CDR1 and CDR2 (germline): MNHEY, SMNVEV (reference sequence). Trimming took 4 bases from V and 0 from J, leaving 21 bases between them. The CDR3 runs to 19 residues. Method: immunoSEQ multiplex PCR; TCRdb's copy keeps in-frame clones and lacks some. The sample records over 250,000 clones, roughly 87% being singletons. Adults between roughly 18 and 100 years of age took part from fewer than 30 US areas. Two consecutive negative NP/OP PCR tests, clearance, or resolved symptoms defined Cohort 3 recovery. Sequences were obtained from PBMCs or T cells enriched from blood (not recorded which). The chain uses TRBV27 and TRBJ1-4; D may be TRBD1 (6 bases). The TCR comes from a woman aged 25 to 39 who had recovered from COVID-19. CDR3 sequence reads: CASSSQGTTYPATNEKLFF. The CDR3 nucleotides read TGTGCCAGCAGTTCCCAGGGGACAACTTACCCGGCAACTAATGAAAAACTGTTTTTT.